This TCR beta chain was documented in a study of cytomegalovirus exposure and HLA in healthy donors. On the study more broadly: The Caucasian-associated ancestry cluster held 80% to 90% of 300 to 500 genotyped donors.

A note on this clone: The antigen remains undetermined.

Whole-study results and caveats: A later analysis reported that several of the most significant clusters appeared to be linked to common viral pathogens, among them Epstein-Barr virus. HLA allele associations emerged for some 16,000 TCR beta sequences in a later analysis, at 0.05 false discovery rate.

The PCR contained 60 Vbeta and 13 Jbeta primers. Sequencing used immunoSEQ multiplex PCR; TCRdb keeps in-frame clones, though not all of them. Of approximately 180,000 clones in the sample, 70% to 85% were seen once. This CDR3 comprises 16 residues. Trimming took 6 bases from V and 8 from J; bases not matched to a gene: 10. Germline values: CDR1 MNHEY, CDR2 SMNVEV (reference sequence). The clonotype was recovered from a woman aged 30 to 39 in good health and CMV-seropositive. The sequenced sample consisted of PBMCs. The chain links TRBV27 to TRBJ1-4; 12 bases map to TRBD1. CDR3 sequence (DNA): TGTGCCAGCAGCAGGGACAGGGGGCTGGGGAGAGAAAAACTGTTTTTT. Translated, it gives CASSRDRGLGREKLFF. The entire variable domain, with the rest obtained from reference TRBV27 and TRBJ1-4, is as follows: EAQVTQNPRYLITVTGKKLTVTCSQNMNHEYMSWYRQDPGLGLRQIYYSMNVEVTDKGDVPEGYKVSRKEKRNFPLILESPSPNQTSLYFCASSRDRGLGREKLFFGSGTQLSVL.